This T cell receptor beta chain was found in a study of CD8 T cells in Susac syndrome. Study-wide results and caveats: Clonal expansion was missing from Susac syndrome CD4+ T cell repertoires.

Random hexamers were used to reverse transcribe an amount of about 0.45 to 1 ug RNA. TCRdb called the immunoSEQ multiplex PCR reads again in MiXCR, with one record for every CDR3 protein. Of under 200,000 distinct CDR3 sequences listed, approximately 94% are singletons. Germline V gene data show CDR1 as SGDLS and CDR2 as YYNGEE. V dropped 7 bases and J dropped 4 bases, with 14 bases sitting between them. The CDR3 covers 14 residues. Note on this clonotype: Its antigen remains unidentified.

The specimen was CD4+ T cells from PBMCs. The sequence came from a human donor with Susac syndrome. The chain recombines TRBV9 with TRBJ1-4, with D tentatively TRBD1 (5 bases). The CDR3 region has the DNA TGTGCCAGCGGATACTCGGGGGTTAATGAAAAACTGTTTTTT. Translated, it gives CASGYSGVNEKLFF.